What follows are 2 T cell receptor beta chains derived from one specimen sequenced in a study of blood T cell repertoires in COVID-19. Here immunoSEQ multiplex PCR was the method, and the copy in TCRdb shows in-frame clones only, minus some. In the table there are about 4,900 clones, about nine tenths of which are singletons. Sequenced: peripheral blood. The receptor source for this set is a human donor in a cohort sampled during active COVID-19.

The V gene is TRBV5-1, the J gene TRBJ1-1; possibly TRBD1 for D (5 bases). The CDR3 has 15 residues. Germline loops: CDR1 SGHRS, CDR2 YFSETQ. V lost 6 bases to trimming and J lost 1 base, with 16 bases between them. The CDR3 coding sequence is TGCGCCAGCACATCTGGCGGGGGACCGAACACTGAAGCTTTCTTT. Translating it yields CASTSGGGPNTEAFF.

This chain joins TRBV4-1 and TRBJ1-6; 9 bases align to TRBD1. Losses at the gene ends were 5 bases for V and 4 bases for J; bases not matched to a gene: 9. The CDR3 is made up of 17 amino acids. Germline V gene data show CDR1 as MGHRA and CDR2 as YSYEKL. CDR3 coding DNA: TGCGCCAGCAGCTTCACGCCGGGACAGGGTTATAATTCACCCCTCCACTTT. Amino acid sequence: CASSFTPGQGYNSPLHF.